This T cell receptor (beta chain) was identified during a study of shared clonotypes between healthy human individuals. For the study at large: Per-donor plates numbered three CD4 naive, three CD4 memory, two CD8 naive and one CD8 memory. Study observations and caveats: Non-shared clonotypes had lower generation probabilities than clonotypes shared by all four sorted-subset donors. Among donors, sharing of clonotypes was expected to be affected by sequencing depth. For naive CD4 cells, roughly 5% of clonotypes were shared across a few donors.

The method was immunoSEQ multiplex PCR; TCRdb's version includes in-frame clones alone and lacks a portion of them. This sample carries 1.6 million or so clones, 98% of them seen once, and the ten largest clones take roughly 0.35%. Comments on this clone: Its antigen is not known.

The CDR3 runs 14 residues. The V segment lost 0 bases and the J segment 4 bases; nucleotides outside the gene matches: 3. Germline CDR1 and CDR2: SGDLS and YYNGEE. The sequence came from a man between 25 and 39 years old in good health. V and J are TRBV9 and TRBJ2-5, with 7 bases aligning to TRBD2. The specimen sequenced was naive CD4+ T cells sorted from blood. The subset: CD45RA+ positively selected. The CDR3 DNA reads TGTGCCAGCAGCGTAGTATCTAGCGGAGAGACCCAGTACTTC. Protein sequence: CASSVVSSGETQYF.